Below, 2 T cell receptor beta chains from the same sample are listed, as sequenced in a study of technical replicates of blood from several donors. Some clones are missing from TCRdb's copy, which holds only in-frame ones; the method was immunoSEQ multiplex PCR. The data show approximately 76,000 clones, 91% seen once. The material sequenced was T cells isolated from PBMCs. These receptors came from a human donor in good health.

The CDR3 sequence: CAWRREMSTDTQYF. The CDR3 bases are TGTGCCTGGAGGCGGGAAATGAGCACAGATACGCAGTATTTT. The V and J genes are TRBV30 and TRBJ2-3, with D possibly TRBD2 on 6 matching bases. The CDR3 spans 14 residues. The germline V and J ends were trimmed by 3 bases and 0 bases, with 10 bases remaining between them. In germline, CDR1 is GTSNPN, CDR2 SVGIG (reference sequence). Full variable domain (remainder filled in from reference TRBV30 and TRBJ2-3): SQTIHQWPATLVQPVGSPLSLECTVEGTSNPNLYWYRQAAGRGLQLLFYSVGIGQISSEVPQNLSASRPQDRQFILSSKKLLLSDSGFYLCAWRREMSTDTQYFGPGTRLTVL.

The chain employs TRBV7-9 and TRBJ1-3; perhaps TRBD1 as D (5 bases). This CDR3 is built from 14 residues. The V end lost 4 bases, the J end lost 2 bases, and 9 bases lay between the germline ends. From germline, CDR1 is SEHNR and CDR2 FQNEAQ (reference sequence). The CDR3: CASSYDRPGNTIYF. CDR3 bases: TGTGCCAGCAGCTACGACAGACCTGGAAACACCATATATTTT.